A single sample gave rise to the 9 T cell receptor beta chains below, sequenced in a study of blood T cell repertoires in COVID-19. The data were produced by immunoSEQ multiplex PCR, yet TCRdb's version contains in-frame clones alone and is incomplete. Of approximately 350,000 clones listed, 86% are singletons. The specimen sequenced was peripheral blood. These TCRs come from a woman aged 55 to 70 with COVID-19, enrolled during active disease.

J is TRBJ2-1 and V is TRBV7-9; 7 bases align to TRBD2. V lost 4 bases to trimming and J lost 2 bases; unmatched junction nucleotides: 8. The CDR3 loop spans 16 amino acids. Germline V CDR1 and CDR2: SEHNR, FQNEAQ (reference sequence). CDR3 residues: CASSWSGARAYNEQFF. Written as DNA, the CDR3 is TGTGCCAGCAGCTGGAGCGGGGCCAGGGCCTACAATGAGCAGTTCTTC.

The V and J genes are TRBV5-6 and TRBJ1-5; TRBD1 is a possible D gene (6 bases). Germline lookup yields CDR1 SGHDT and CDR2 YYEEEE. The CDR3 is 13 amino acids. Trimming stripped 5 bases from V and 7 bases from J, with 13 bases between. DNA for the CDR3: TGTGCCAGCAGTACACAGGGAAACCAGCCCCAGCATTTT. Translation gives CASSTQGNQPQHF.

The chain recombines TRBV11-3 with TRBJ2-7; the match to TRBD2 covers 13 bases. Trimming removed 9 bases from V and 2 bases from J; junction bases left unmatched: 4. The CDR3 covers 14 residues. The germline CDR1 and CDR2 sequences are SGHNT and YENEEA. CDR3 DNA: TGTGCCAGTCGTACTAGCGGGGGGGCCTACGAGCAGTACTTC. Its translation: CASRTSGGAYEQYF.

DNA for the CDR3: TGTGCCAGCAGCTTGTTTATCAGGACAAATTCACCCCTCCACTTT. As protein: CASSLFIRTNSPLHF. The chain has TRBV5-6 and TRBJ1-6; TRBD1 is a possible D gene (5 bases). Trimming removed 1 base from V and 7 bases from J, with 12 bases in between. Germline loops: CDR1 SGHDT, CDR2 YYEEEE. CDR3 length equals 15 residues.

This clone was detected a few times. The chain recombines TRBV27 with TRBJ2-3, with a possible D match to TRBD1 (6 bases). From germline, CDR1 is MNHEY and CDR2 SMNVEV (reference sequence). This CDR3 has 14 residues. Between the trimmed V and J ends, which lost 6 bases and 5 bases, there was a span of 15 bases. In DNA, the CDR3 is TGTGCCAGCAGATCAGCCGGGACAATAGATACGCAGTATTTT. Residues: CASRSAGTIDTQYF.

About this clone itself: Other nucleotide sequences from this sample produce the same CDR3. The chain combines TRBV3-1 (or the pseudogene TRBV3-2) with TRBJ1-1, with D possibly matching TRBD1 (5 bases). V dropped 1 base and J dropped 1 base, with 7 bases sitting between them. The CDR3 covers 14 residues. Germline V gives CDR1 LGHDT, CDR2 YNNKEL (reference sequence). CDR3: CASSQGDRNTEAFF. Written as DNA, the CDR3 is TGTGCCAGCAGCCAAGGTGACAGGAACACTGAAGCTTTCTTT.

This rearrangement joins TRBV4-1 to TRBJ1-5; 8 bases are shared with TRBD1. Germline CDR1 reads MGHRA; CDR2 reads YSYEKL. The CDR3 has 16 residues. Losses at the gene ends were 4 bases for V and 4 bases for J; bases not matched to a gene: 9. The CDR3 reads CASSREQGVRNQPQHF. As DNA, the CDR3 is TGCGCCAGCAGCCGAGAACAGGGGGTCCGTAATCAGCCCCAGCATTTT.

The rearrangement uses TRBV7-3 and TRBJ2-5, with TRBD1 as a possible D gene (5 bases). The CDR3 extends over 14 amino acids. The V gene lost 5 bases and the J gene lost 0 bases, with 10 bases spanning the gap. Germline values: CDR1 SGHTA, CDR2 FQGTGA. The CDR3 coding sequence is TGTGCCAGCAGCCCCCAGGACAACCAAGAGACCCAGTACTTC. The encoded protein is CASSPQDNQETQYF.

Written as DNA, the CDR3 is TGTGCCAGCAGCTTGGAGGGGGGGTCTCTCTACAATGAGCAGTTCTTC. Translating it yields CASSLEGGSLYNEQFF. The V and J genes are TRBV7-6 and TRBJ2-1; D perhaps matches TRBD2 (7 bases). V gave up 3 bases and J gave up 3 bases, with 15 bases separating them. The CDR3 extends over 16 amino acids. Germline loops: CDR1 SGHVS, CDR2 FNYEAQ.